This TCR beta chain was observed in a study of CD8 T cells in ankylosing spondylitis. Notes on the study in general: Among TCR beta sequences, a motif of under ten highly homologous variants appeared characteristic of ankylosing spondylitis blood. The clones that were linked to disease were reported to be significantly enriched in matched synovial fluid samples from ankylosing spondylitis patients.

For this clonotype: Its specificity is not known.

TCRdb passed the 5' RACE reads through MiXCR, listing each CDR3 protein once. This sample yields about 400,000 distinct CDR3 sequences, of which about a fifth are seen a single time; about 16% belongs to the top ten. Germline-derived CDR1 and CDR2 are LNHDA and SQIVND (reference sequence). Trimming cost V 3 bases and J 2 bases, with 13 bases left between them. The length of the CDR3 is 15 residues. This sequence joins TRBV19 and TRBJ2-5; D might be TRBD2 (7 bases). The TCR was taken from a male donor with ankylosing spondylitis. Material: blood, either unsorted or a sorted T cell fraction (not recorded which). CDR3 coding DNA: TGTGCCAGTAGTATCCTTAGGGGGGGGCAAGAGACCCAGTACTTC. It codes for CASSILRGGQETQYF.